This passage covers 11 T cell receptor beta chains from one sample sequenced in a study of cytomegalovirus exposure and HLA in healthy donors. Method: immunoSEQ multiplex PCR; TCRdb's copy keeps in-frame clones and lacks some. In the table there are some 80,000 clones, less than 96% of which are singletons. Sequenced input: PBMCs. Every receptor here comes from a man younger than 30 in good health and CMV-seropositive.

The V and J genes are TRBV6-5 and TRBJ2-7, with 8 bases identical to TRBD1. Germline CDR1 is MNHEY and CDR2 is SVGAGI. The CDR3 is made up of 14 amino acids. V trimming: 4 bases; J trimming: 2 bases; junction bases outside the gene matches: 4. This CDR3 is CASSSWDRPYEQYF. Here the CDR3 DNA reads TGTGCCAGCAGTTCTTGGGACAGGCCCTACGAGCAGTACTTC.

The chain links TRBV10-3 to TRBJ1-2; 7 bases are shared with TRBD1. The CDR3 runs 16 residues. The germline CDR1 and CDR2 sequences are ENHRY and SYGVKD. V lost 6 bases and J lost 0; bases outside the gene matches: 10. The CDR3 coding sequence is TGTGCCATCAGCCAGCCAGGACAGGTTTCTAACTATGGCTACACCTTC. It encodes CAISQPGQVSNYGYTF.

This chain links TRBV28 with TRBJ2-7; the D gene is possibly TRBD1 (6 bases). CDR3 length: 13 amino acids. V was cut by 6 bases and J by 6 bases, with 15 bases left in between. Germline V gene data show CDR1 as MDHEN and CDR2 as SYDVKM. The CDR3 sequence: CASRVQGVFEQYF. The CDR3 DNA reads TGTGCCAGCAGAGTACAGGGTGTTTTCGAGCAGTACTTC.

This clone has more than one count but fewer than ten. CDR3 nucleotide sequence: TGTGCCAGCAGTGGATACACCGGGTTGGAGCTGTTTTTT. Translation: CASSGYTGLELFF. The rearrangement joins TRBV2 to TRBJ2-2; D unresolved. The V and J ends lost 4 bases and 10 bases respectively, with 13 bases between them. This CDR3 is 13 amino acids long. Germline V gene data show CDR1 as SNHLY and CDR2 as FYNNEI.

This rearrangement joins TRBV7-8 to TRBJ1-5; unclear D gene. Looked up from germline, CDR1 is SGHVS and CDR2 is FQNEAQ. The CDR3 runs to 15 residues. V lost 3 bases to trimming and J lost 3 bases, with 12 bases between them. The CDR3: CASSFLPGDNQPQHF. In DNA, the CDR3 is TGTGCCAGCAGCTTTCTACCCGGGGACAATCAGCCCCAGCATTTT.

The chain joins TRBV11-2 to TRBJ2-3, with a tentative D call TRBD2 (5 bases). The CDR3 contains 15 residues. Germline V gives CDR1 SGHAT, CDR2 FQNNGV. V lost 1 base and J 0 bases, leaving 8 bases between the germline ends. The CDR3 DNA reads TGTGCCAGCAGCTTAGGAAGCGGAAGCACAGATACGCAGTATTTT. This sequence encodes CASSLGSGSTDTQYF.

CDR3 sequence: CASSSLAGALKVTQYF. The CDR3 bases are TGCGCCAGCAGCTCACTAGCGGGAGCCCTTAAGGTGACCCAGTACTTC. The rearrangement links TRBV5-1 to TRBJ2-5, with TRBD2 matching 11 bases. V dropped 3 bases and J dropped 7; count of bases not matched to a gene: 11. The CDR3 covers 16 residues. The germline V gene encodes CDR1 SGHRS and CDR2 YFSETQ. Full variable domain (outside the CDR3, taken from reference TRBV5-1 and TRBJ2-5): KAGVTQTPRYLIKTRGQQVTLSCSPISGHRSVSWYQQTPGQGLQFLFEYFSETQRNKGNFPGRFSGRQFSNSRSEMNVSTLELGDSALYLCASSSLAGALKVTQYFGPGTRLLVL.

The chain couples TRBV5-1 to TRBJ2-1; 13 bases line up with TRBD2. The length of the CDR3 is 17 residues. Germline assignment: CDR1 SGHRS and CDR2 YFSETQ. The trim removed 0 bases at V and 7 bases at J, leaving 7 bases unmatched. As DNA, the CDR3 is TGCGCCAGCAGCTTGGGGTGGGGACTAGCGGGGAGAAATGAGCAGTTCTTC. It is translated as CASSLGWGLAGRNEQFF.

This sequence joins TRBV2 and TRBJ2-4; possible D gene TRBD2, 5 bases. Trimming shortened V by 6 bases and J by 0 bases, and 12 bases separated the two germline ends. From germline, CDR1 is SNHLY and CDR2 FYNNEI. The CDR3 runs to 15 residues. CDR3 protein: CASSPFEGAKNIQYF. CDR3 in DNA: TGTGCCAGCAGCCCGTTTGAGGGAGCCAAAAACATTCAGTACTTC.

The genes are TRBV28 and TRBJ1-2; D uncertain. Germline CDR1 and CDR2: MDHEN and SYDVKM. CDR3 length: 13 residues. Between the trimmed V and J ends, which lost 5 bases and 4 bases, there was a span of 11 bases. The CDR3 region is CASSTFTVYGYTF. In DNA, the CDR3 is TGTGCCAGCAGTACTTTCACAGTCTATGGCTACACCTTC.

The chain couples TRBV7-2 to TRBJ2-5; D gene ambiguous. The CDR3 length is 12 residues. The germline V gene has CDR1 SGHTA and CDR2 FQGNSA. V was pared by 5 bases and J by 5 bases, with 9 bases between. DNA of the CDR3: TGTGCCAGCAGCACCCGACTGGAGACCCAGTACTTC. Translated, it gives CASSTRLETQYF.